This TCR beta chain was documented in a study of Ad26.COV2.S vaccination and SARS-CoV-2 variants. The wider study: Intramuscularly, Ad26.COV2.S was given either once or twice, 56 days apart. Whole-study findings and limits: Using TCR breadth and depth analyses may have led to underestimated total T cell responses.

Sequencing was performed with immunoSEQ multiplex PCR; in TCRdb, only in-frame clones are kept and a portion is missing. This table holds more than 300,000 clones, 65% to 90% found once. To note about this clone: Its antigen is as yet unknown.

Treatment meaning: around 19 received Ad26.COV2.S at low or high dose, single or two shots; several received placebo; per-sample allocation not given. Following the first vaccine or placebo injection, samples were taken on day 63. Built on an Ad26 vector, the vaccine expressed Wuhan-strain SARS-CoV-2 spike. V was pared by 3 bases and J by 4 bases, with 2 bases of the junction left unmatched. The CDR3 is 13 amino acids. From germline, CDR1 is MNHEY and CDR2 SMNVEV (reference sequence). This receptor was obtained from a person aged 18 to 65 who received the Ad26.COV2.S COVID-19 vaccine or a placebo. The gene calls are TRBV27 and TRBJ1-1; the match to TRBD1 covers 7 bases. Sequencing used peripheral blood, obtained in a trial of Ad26.COV2.S vaccine versus placebo. The chain's CDR3 is CASSLRQGTEAFF. The CDR3 DNA reads TGTGCCAGCAGTTTGCGACAGGGCACTGAAGCTTTCTTT.